The 20 T cell receptor beta chains in this list originate from one sample, sequenced in a study of cytomegalovirus exposure and HLA in healthy donors. It was with 60 Vbeta and 13 Jbeta primers that the PCR ran. The protocol was immunoSEQ multiplex PCR, while the TCRdb copy is restricted to in-frame clones and leaves out a portion. The sample lists around 100,000 clones; roughly 80% were seen once. The sequencing sample was made of PBMCs. These receptors were taken from a man aged 30-40 years in good health and CMV-seropositive.

The rearrangement joins TRBV28 to TRBJ1-2; TRBD1 is a possible D gene (5 bases). This CDR3 has 15 residues. Germline lookup yields CDR1 MDHEN and CDR2 SYDVKM. V was trimmed by 1 base and J by 2 bases, leaving 11 bases between them. The CDR3 DNA follows: TGTGCCAGCAGTTTATTGGGTGCAGGGAACTATGGCTACACCTTC. Amino acid sequence: CASSLLGAGNYGYTF.

V usage is TRBV10-3 and J usage is TRBJ2-3; TRBD1 matches 8 bases. The V segment lost 1 base and the J segment 3 bases; nucleotides outside the gene matches: 3. CDR1 is ENHRY, CDR2 SYGVKD, per germline. The CDR3 consists of 15 residues. The CDR3: CAISEWDRSTDTQYF. CDR3 sequence (DNA): TGTGCCATCAGTGAGTGGGACAGGAGTACAGATACGCAGTATTTT.

The V gene is TRBV11-2, the J gene TRBJ2-5; 9 nucleotides align to TRBD1. This CDR3 contains 12 residues. Germline V CDR1 and CDR2: SGHAT, FQNNGV. The trim removed 5 bases at V and 11 bases at J, leaving 6 bases unmatched. DNA for the CDR3: TGTGCCAGCAGCCCGACAGGGGGTGGGCAGTACTTC. The encoded protein is CASSPTGGGQYF.

This clone was seen just once. The chain recombines TRBV10-3 with TRBJ1-3; TRBD1 matches 7 bases. Unmatched junction bases numbered 8, after V lost 4 bases and J lost 2 bases. This CDR3 comprises 16 residues. Germline lookup yields CDR1 ENHRY and CDR2 SYGVKD. CDR3 in DNA: TGTGCCATCAGTGGGTTGACAGGGAGAACTGGAAACACCATATATTTT. Translation: CAISGLTGRTGNTIYF.

V gene TRBV6-1 combines with J gene TRBJ1-2; tentatively, D is TRBD1 (6 bases). CDR1 is MNHNS, CDR2 SASEGT, per germline. This CDR3 is built from 14 residues. The V gene lost 2 bases and the J gene lost 8 bases, with 15 bases spanning the gap. The CDR3 DNA sequence: TGTGCCAGCAGTGAAACAGGGTCGGGTAGGGGCTACACCTTC. This encodes CASSETGSGRGYTF.

This clone was observed a few times. This sample includes further DNA sequences coding for the same CDR3. The chain is built from TRBV27 and TRBJ2-2, with D possibly TRBD2 on 6 matching bases. This CDR3 has 13 residues. Germline-derived CDR1 and CDR2 are MNHEY and SMNVEV (reference sequence). V shed 2 bases and J shed 5 bases, with 6 bases lying between them. The CDR3 region has the DNA TGTGCCAGCAGTTTAGCGGGGACCGGGGAGCTGTTTTTT. Amino acid sequence: CASSLAGTGELFF.

The DNA of the CDR3 is TGTGCCAGCAGTTACTCGGGACAGTCTGGAAACACCATATATTTT. Its translation is CASSYSGQSGNTIYF. The chain employs TRBV6-5 and TRBJ1-3, with 7 bases lining up with TRBD1. Germline CDR1 and CDR2: MNHEY and SVGAGI. Unmatched junction bases numbered 0, after V lost 0 bases and J lost 1 base. This CDR3 region has 15 residues.

The rearrangement links TRBV19 to TRBJ1-2; 7 nucleotides match TRBD1. CDR3 size: 14 residues. Germline-derived CDR1 and CDR2 are LNHDA and SQIVND (reference sequence). V lost 7 bases and J lost 7; bases outside the gene matches: 12. The CDR3 here is CASIGRTPGGGYTF. The CDR3 DNA reads as TGTGCCAGTATCGGTAGGACCCCAGGGGGTGGCTACACCTTC.

The chain is built from TRBV2 and TRBJ2-7, with 7 bases fitting TRBD2. Trimming at V came to 7 bases and at J to 5 bases, leaving 11 bases not matched to a gene. The CDR3 covers 14 residues. Germline-derived CDR1 and CDR2 are SNHLY and FYNNEI. CDR3 sequence reads: CASNFESGGNEQYF. CDR3 bases: TGTGCCAGCAATTTTGAGTCCGGGGGGAACGAGCAGTACTTC.

This clone is termed medium-sized. The chain links TRBV11-2 to TRBJ1-5; 7 bases line up with TRBD1. This CDR3 contains 14 residues. V shed 5 bases, J shed 3 bases, and the junction held 4 bases outside the gene matches. CDR1 SGHAT and CDR2 FQNNGV come from the germline V gene. In DNA, the CDR3 is TGTGCCAGCAGCCTCGGACAGGACAATCAGCCCCAGCATTTT. Its translation: CASSLGQDNQPQHF. Filled out from reference TRBV11-2 and TRBJ1-5, the complete variable domain reads EAGVAQSPRYKIIEKRQSVAFWCNPISGHATLYWYQQILGQGPKLLIQFQNNGVVDDSQLPKDRFSAERLKGVDSTLKIQPAKLEDSAVYLCASSLGQDNQPQHFGDGTRLSIL.

The chain recombines TRBV28 with TRBJ1-5, with 7 bases that match TRBD1. CDR1 and CDR2 from the germline V gene are MDHEN and SYDVKM. The CDR3 is 16 amino acids. J gave up 3 bases and V 1 base, and 6 bases lay outside the gene matches. The CDR3 nucleotides are TGTGCCAGCAGTTTATTGGCAGGGGGTAACAATCAGCCCCAGCATTTT. Its protein is CASSLLAGGNNQPQHF.

This chain's CDR3 is CASSLATGTGGDEQYF. Written as DNA, the CDR3 is TGTGCCAGCAGCTTAGCTACCGGGACAGGGGGAGACGAGCAGTACTTC. This chain joins TRBV28 and TRBJ2-7, with 11 bases lining up with TRBD1. J was trimmed by 5 bases and V by 6 bases; bases with no gene match: 12. Germline lookup yields CDR1 MDHEN and CDR2 SYDVKM. CDR3 length: 16 residues.

CDR3 coding DNA: TGCGCCAGCAGCTTCGACGGGAGGAGCAATGAGCAGTTCTTC. Residues: CASSFDGRSNEQFF. J is TRBJ2-1 and V is TRBV5-1; 7 nucleotides match TRBD2. The CDR3 length is 14 residues. The V segment lost 2 bases and the J segment 6 bases; nucleotides outside the gene matches: 5. Germline V gives CDR1 SGHRS, CDR2 YFSETQ.

As to this clone: Because the CDR3's place on the DNA is in doubt, the DNA is left out and the CDR3 is given as listed by TCRdb. V gene TRBV1 combines with J gene TRBJ2-2; the listed D gene, TRBD2, was not tested against the DNA. TRBV1 constitutes a pseudogene. The CDR3 has 20 amino acids, counting both end residues. CDR3 sequence: CTSSQDYGCRASSLPGELFF.

The table lists this clone with a few counts. The J gene is TRBJ2-1, the V gene TRBV7-9, with a tentative D call TRBD2 (7 bases). The germline CDR1 and CDR2 sequences are SEHNR and FQNEAQ (reference sequence). The CDR3 has 17 residues. Trimming took off 5 bases at V and 1 base at J, with 18 bases between the two ends. CDR3 coding DNA: TGTGCCAGCAGCATACACGGCGGGGGCGGGTCCTACAATGAGCAGTTCTTC. This codes for CASSIHGGGGSYNEQFF.

The chain uses TRBV15 and TRBJ2-3; perhaps TRBD1 as D (5 bases). The germline CDR1 and CDR2 sequences are LNHNV and YYDKDF (reference sequence). This CDR3 is built from 14 residues. Trimming removed 3 bases at V and 3 bases at J, with 10 bases between. CDR3 nucleotides: TGTGCCACCAGCAGCGGACATTTAACAGATACGCAGTATTTT. Translating it yields CATSSGHLTDTQYF. Combining the CDR3 with reference TRBV15 and TRBJ2-3 gives the whole variable domain DAMVIQNPRYQVTQFGKPVTLSCSQTLNHNVMYWYQQKSSQAPKLLFHYYDKDFNNEADTPDNFQSRRPNTSFCFLDIRSPGLGDTAMYLCATSSGHLTDTQYFGPGTRLTVL.

The genes are TRBV6-1 and TRBJ2-7; D gene ambiguous. CDR1 and CDR2 from the germline V gene are MNHNS and SASEGT. Trimming cost V 3 bases and J 4 bases, with 7 bases left between them. CDR3 size: 12 residues. The CDR3 loop reads CASSEPGYEQYV. CDR3 coding DNA: TGTGCCAGCAGTGAGCCCGGGTACGAGCAGTACGTC.

V is TRBV28 and J is TRBJ1-2, with D unclear. The CDR3 contains 12 residues. Trimming removed 3 bases at V and 5 bases at J, with 7 bases between. Germline CDR1 reads MDHEN; CDR2 reads SYDVKM. The chain's CDR3 is CASSLSAYGYTF. In nucleotides, the CDR3 is TGTGCCAGCAGTTTGAGCGCGTATGGCTACACCTTC.

The chain carries TRBV5-1 and TRBJ1-1; perhaps TRBD1 as D (6 bases). Looked up from germline, CDR1 is SGHRS and CDR2 is YFSETQ. The CDR3 is made up of 15 amino acids. Trimming left V 0 bases short and J 0 bases short, with 9 bases between. Here the CDR3 reads CASSLAGGLNTEAFF. CDR3 nucleotides: TGCGCCAGCAGCTTGGCGGGGGGGCTGAACACTGAAGCTTTCTTT.

This rearrangement joins TRBV2 to TRBJ2-7, with D possibly being TRBD1 (6 bases). Germline CDR1 is SNHLY and CDR2 is FYNNEI. The CDR3 runs to 14 residues. Trimming stripped 3 bases from V and 7 bases from J, with 16 bases between. The DNA for the CDR3 is TGTGCCAGCAGTGACCCACAGGGCCTGGGAGAGCAGTACTTC. Protein product: CASSDPQGLGEQYF. The full variable domain, in which reference TRBV2 and TRBJ2-7 provide the parts outside the CDR3, is EPEVTQTPSHQVTQMGQEVILRCVPISNHLYFYWYRQILGQKVEFLVSFYNNEISEKSEIFDDQFSVERPDGSNFTLKIRSTKLEDSAMYFCASSDPQGLGEQYFGPGTRLTVT.